The clone carrying this TCR beta chain was seen repeatedly, ten times or more. To make TCR beta libraries, researchers used iRepertoire HTBI primers and Arm-PCR of CDR3 regions. TCRdb re-analysed the multiplex PCR reads in MiXCR, keeping a single row per CDR3 protein. Of 510,000 or so distinct CDR3 sequences listed, around 12% are singletons. The sample belongs to a study of regulatory T cells in long-lasting Graves disease. Time point reported: newly diagnosed GD, antithyroid drugs for less than 3 months. The TCR library used RNA extracted from PBMCs. Blood from the periphery, around 9.3 milliliters in all, was drawn into EDTA tubes. These data were also filed under a second study, of T cells in Graves' hyperthyroidism and ophthalmopathy. That study adds: Stable Graves' hyperthyroidism denoted no ophthalmopathy progression over 18 months.

The sequence was collected from a woman under 40 with Graves disease. The material was peripheral blood mononuclear cells (PBMCs), obtained at new diagnosis, from a patient treated with antithyroid drugs.

CDR3 region: CASSPNMNTEAFF. CDR3 nucleotide sequence: TGTGCCAGCAGCCCGAACATGAACACTGAAGCTTTCTTT. The rearrangement joins TRBV7-9 to TRBJ1-1; D is unresolved. Trimming removed 5 bases at V and 0 bases at J, with 7 bases between. Per the germline V gene, CDR1 is SEHNR and CDR2 is FQNEAQ (reference sequence). CDR3 size: 13 residues.